This is a list of T cell receptor beta chains from one sample in a study of blood T cells in healthy people across ages. TCRdb used MiXCR to reprocess the 5' RACE reads, holding one entry per CDR3 protein. Among about 1.7 million distinct CDR3 sequences listed, 28% were seen once. What was sequenced was blood. The source of these receptors is a woman aged 25 to 45 in good health. Each CDR3 is given with its conserved first and last residue. Fields, in order: clone size, J gene, V gene, D gene, CDR3 protein, CDR3 DNA. D genes are given only for firm matches. Clone sizes are given selectively: once, few, many, or a class where the clone is expanded.

>NA|TRBJ2-2|TRBV20-1|NA
CSARGGRATGELFF
TGCAGTGCTAGGGGGGGGCGGGCCACCGGGGAGCTGTTTTTT
>NA|TRBJ2-5|TRBV27|NA
CASGYCPCKTQYF
TGTGCCAGCGGGTACTGTCCGTGCAAGACCCAGTACTTC
>NA|TRBJ2-5|TRBV11-2|NA
CASSIADSRLDQTQYF
TGTGCCAGCAGCATCGCGGACAGTCGTCTCGATCAGACCCAGTACTTC
>few|TRBJ2-1|TRBV6-1|TRBD1
CASRLGQEPYNEQFF
TGTGCCAGCCGCCTGGGACAGGAGCCCTACAATGAGCAGTTCTTC
>NA|TRBJ2-3|TRBV4-1|TRBD2
CASSQDPLAGTTDTQYF
TGCGCCAGCAGCCAAGACCCCCTAGCGGGAACGACAGATACGCAGTATTTT
>NA|TRBJ2-3|TRBV28|TRBD1
CAIQGVGDSTDTQYF
TGTGCCATACAGGGGGTGGGGGATAGCACAGATACGCAGTATTTT
>NA|TRBJ2-7|TRBV20-1|TRBD2
CSATAGIYEQYF
TGCAGTGCCACAGCGGGGATCTACGAGCAGTACTTC
>NA|TRBJ2-3|TRBV3-1|NA
CASSNNLAPTDTQYF
TGTGCCAGCAGCAACAACCTGGCTCCCACAGATACGCAGTATTTT
>NA|TRBJ1-2|TRBV28|NA
CASRSDGITGYTF
TGTGCCAGCAGGTCGGACGGGATAACTGGCTACACCTTC
>many|TRBJ2-7|TRBV4-3|TRBD1
CASSQVWTGAYEQYF
TGCGCCAGCAGCCAAGTTTGGACAGGTGCCTACGAGCAGTACTTC
>NA|TRBJ2-5|TRBV12-3/TRBV12-4|TRBD2
CASSSRLAGGTQYF
TGTGCCAGCAGTTCTAGACTAGCGGGAGGGACCCAGTACTTC
>many|TRBJ2-7|TRBV28|NA
CASSLREEQYF
TGTGCCAGCAGTTTAAGGGAGGAGCAGTACTTC
>NA|TRBJ2-7|TRBV13|NA
CASSLGTRAYEQYF
TGTGCCAGCAGCTTAGGGACTCGAGCCTACGAGCAGTACTTC
>few|TRBJ2-5|TRBV5-6|NA
CASTLRLGAPQDAQYF
TGTGCCAGCACCCTCCGGTTGGGGGCACCGCAAGATGCCCAGTACTTC
>many|TRBJ2-1|TRBV7-2|TRBD2
CASSIPAGGYNEQFF
TGTGCCAGCAGCATCCCAGCGGGAGGCTACAATGAGCAGTTCTTC
>NA|TRBJ2-6|TRBV12-3/TRBV12-4|NA
CASGRQGGPSGANVPTF
TGTGCCAGCGGACGACAGGGAGGCCCCTCTGGGGCCAACGTCCCGACTTTC
>few|TRBJ2-3|TRBV9|NA
CASSDRVGTDTQYF
TGTGCCAGCAGCGACAGGGTGGGCACAGATACGCAGTATTTT
>few|TRBJ2-1|TRBV30|NA
CAWRAPGDYNEQFF
TGTGCCTGGAGGGCGCCAGGGGACTACAATGAGCAGTTCTTC
>NA|TRBJ2-5|TRBV28|NA
CASSPARLVIETQYF
TGTGCCAGCAGTCCAGCAAGACTAGTAATAGAGACCCAGTACTTC
>few|TRBJ1-5|TRBV28|NA
CASSRDRPNQPQHF
TGTGCCAGCAGCCGAGACAGGCCCAATCAGCCCCAGCATTTT